Reported below is one T cell receptor beta chain. Its antigen is unknown. The PCR contained 60 Vbeta and 13 Jbeta primers. Assay used: immunoSEQ multiplex PCR; TCRdb lists only in-frame clones, some missing. Among approximately 110,000 clones listed, about 73% were seen once. These data come from a study of cytomegalovirus exposure and HLA in healthy donors. Across the study: Under 85% of around 390 genotyped donors fell in the Caucasian-associated ancestry cluster.

The study's findings and limits: Rare sequences made up most TCRs, while some public TCRs were found in many donors. Reports described diagnosis of cytomegalovirus status by the classifier as highly specific and sensitive. The records held CMV serostatus as the only immune exposure information.

The CDR3 is 13 amino acids. Per germline, CDR1 WSHSY and CDR2 SAAADI. Trimming pared 4 bases from V and 3 bases from J, leaving 8 bases between. This chain uses TRBV10-2 with TRBJ2-3; weak D call: TRBD1 (6 bases). This sequence originates from a woman in her thirties or forties in good health and CMV-seropositive. What was sequenced was PBMCs. This CDR3 is CASSVGATDTQYF. In DNA form, the CDR3 reads TGCGCCAGCAGTGTGGGGGCTACAGATACGCAGTATTTT.